The next 27 T cell receptor beta chains were all read from a single sample in a study of T cells in Graves' hyperthyroidism and ophthalmopathy. RNA transcripts served as the template for amplifying TCR beta CDR3 regions. Primed by the HTBI set, a first-round RT-PCR was run on the TCR CDR3. TCRdb re-analysed the multiplex PCR reads in MiXCR, keeping a single row per CDR3 protein. The table has 600,000 or so distinct CDR3 sequences, more than 13% seen once. The sample taken for sequencing was blood. The receptors derive from a woman aged 18 to 35 with Graves' ophthalmopathy.

The chain uses TRBV7-9 and TRBJ2-4; 7 bases map to TRBD1. This CDR3 contains 16 residues. CDR1 is SEHNR, CDR2 FQNEAQ, per germline (reference sequence). The J segment lost 0 bases and the V segment lost 0 bases, leaving 2 bases of the junction unmatched. The CDR3 reads CASSLATGVAKNIQYF. DNA of the CDR3: TGTGCCAGCAGCTTAGCAACAGGGGTAGCCAAAAACATTCAGTACTTC. Variable domain in full (rest from reference TRBV7-9 and TRBJ2-4): DTGVSQNPRHKITKRGQNVTFRCDPISEHNRLYWYRQTLGQGPEFLTYFQNEAQLEKSRLLSDRFSAERPKGSFSTLEIQRTEQGDSAMYLCASSLATGVAKNIQYFGAGTRLSVL.

This clonotype was counted ten times or more. V gene TRBV6-1 combines with J gene TRBJ2-1, with TRBD2 matching over 8 bases. V lost 5 bases, J lost 4 bases, and 10 bases stayed unmatched. From germline, CDR1 is MNHNS and CDR2 SASEGT. This CDR3 is built from 16 residues. CDR3 residues: CASSRGPAGEYNEQFF. The DNA for the CDR3 is TGTGCCAGCAGTCGGGGCCCAGCGGGAGAGTACAATGAGCAGTTCTTC.

This chain links TRBV27 with TRBJ2-1, with 9 bases that match TRBD2. Germline V CDR1 and CDR2: MNHEY, SMNVEV (reference sequence). J was trimmed by 1 base and V by 7 bases; bases with no gene match: 11. This CDR3 region has 17 residues. The CDR3 region is CASNRSPLAGSYNEQFF. The CDR3 DNA reads TGTGCCAGCAACAGATCCCCTCTAGCGGGATCCTACAATGAGCAGTTCTTC.

Ten or more counts support this clonotype. The rearrangement joins TRBV10-3 to TRBJ2-7; TRBD1 agrees at 9 bases. With 5 bases clipped from V and 5 bases from J, the junction kept 10 bases outside the gene matches. This CDR3 is built from 15 residues. Germline V lookup: CDR1 ENHRY, CDR2 SYGVKD. CDR3: CAISPGTGLANEQYF. In DNA, the CDR3 is TGTGCCATCAGTCCCGGGACAGGGCTGGCTAACGAGCAGTACTTC.

As concerns this clonotype: Since a much larger clone is just one base distant, this may be a read error. V and J are TRBV28 and TRBJ2-7; perhaps TRBD2 as D (6 bases). CDR3 size: 14 residues. Germline V CDR1 and CDR2: MDHEN, SYDVKM. The V and J ends lost 5 bases and 5 bases respectively, with 16 bases between them. The DNA for the CDR3 is TGTGCCAGCAGTGATGCCGGGAGTCACAACGAGCAGTACTTC. It encodes CASSDAGSHNEQYF. The variable domain in full, completed from reference TRBV28 and TRBJ2-7, reads DVKVTQSSRYLVKRTGEKVFLECVQDMDHENMFWYRQDPGLGLRLIYFSYDVKMKEKGDIPEGYSVSREKKERFSLILESASTNQTSMYLCASSDAGSHNEQYFGPGTRLTVT.

The chain links TRBV4-1 to TRBJ1-1; D uncertain. This CDR3 has 14 residues. Germline V CDR1 and CDR2: MGHRA, YSYEKL. Trimming took off 0 bases at V and 5 bases at J, with 10 bases between the two ends. The CDR3 spells CASSQDPDGTEAFF. The CDR3 DNA reads TGCGCCAGCAGCCAAGACCCCGACGGGACTGAAGCTTTCTTT.

This clonotype was counted many times. The rearrangement uses TRBV29-1 and TRBJ1-2; TRBD1 matches at 9 bases. Germline CDR1 is SQVTM and CDR2 is ANQGSEA. The CDR3 has 13 residues. V lost 2 bases, J lost 5 bases, and 3 bases stayed unmatched. CDR3 in amino acids: CSVEKGTGYGYTF. In DNA, the CDR3 is TGCAGCGTTGAAAAAGGGACAGGGTATGGCTACACCTTC.

This clonotype was detected ten times or more. The chain recombines TRBV28 with TRBJ2-7, with D tentatively TRBD1 (5 bases). Germline-derived CDR1 and CDR2 are MDHEN and SYDVKM. V gave up 3 bases and J gave up 5 bases, with 11 bases separating them. The CDR3 is 13 amino acids. The CDR3 coding sequence is TGTGCCAGCAGTTTGGGAAGGGGCGACGAGCAGTACTTC. This codes for CASSLGRGDEQYF.

The chain recombines TRBV20-1 with TRBJ1-1; 7 nucleotides line up with TRBD1. From germline, CDR1 is DFQATT and CDR2 SNEGSKA (reference sequence). With V trimmed by 0 bases and J by 5 bases, 9 bases remained unmatched. The CDR3 totals 15 residues. The CDR3 nucleotides read TGCAGTGCTAGAGATTGGCCGGGCAGGGGGACTGAAGCTTTCTTT. Translating it yields CSARDWPGRGTEAFF.

This clonotype was observed a few times. The chain has TRBV7-9 and TRBJ1-2; D not certain. Deletions cut 5 bases from V and 8 bases from J, with 15 bases between. Germline V gives CDR1 SEHNR, CDR2 FQNEAQ (reference sequence). The CDR3 length is 13 residues. In DNA form, the CDR3 reads TGTGCCAGCAGCCCCAGCGACCCCAGAGGCTACACCTTC. Translation: CASSPSDPRGYTF.

This clonotype has at least ten counts. CDR3 protein: CASGTSTNEQFF. The CDR3 bases are TGTGCCAGCGGGACTAGCACTAATGAGCAGTTCTTC. V is TRBV2 and J is TRBJ2-1; TRBD2 matches 9 bases. Germline V gives CDR1 SNHLY, CDR2 FYNNEI. The CDR3 loop spans 12 amino acids. Trimming removed 8 bases from V and 7 bases from J; junction bases left unmatched: 3.

This clonotype was recorded a few times. Being one base from a much bigger clone, this may be a read error. The genes are TRBV6-1 and TRBJ1-1; no reliable D call. CDR3 length equals 13 residues. Between the trimmed V and J ends, which lost 2 bases and 1 base, there was a span of 5 bases. Germline values: CDR1 MNHNS, CDR2 SASEGT. The CDR3 here is CASSEHTNTEAFF. CDR3 bases: TGTGCCAGCAGTGAACACACGAACACTGAAGCTTTCTTT.

The chain links TRBV5-6 to TRBJ1-6; D uncertain. The germline V gene encodes CDR1 SGHDT and CDR2 YYEEEE. With 3 bases removed from V and 3 bases from J, the gap between germline ends came to 19 bases. This CDR3 is built from 18 residues. CDR3 in amino acids: CASSSVVRGAFYNSPLHF. The CDR3 DNA is TGTGCCAGCAGCTCCGTCGTTCGGGGAGCGTTCTATAATTCACCCCTCCACTTT.

This clonotype was counted between two and nine times. The CDR3 DNA reads TGTGCCAGTAGTATAGGGACAGGGGGAGGCCGTGAAAAACTGTTTTTT. It is translated as CASSIGTGGGREKLFF. The V gene is TRBV19, the J gene TRBJ1-4, with 10 positions matching TRBD1. CDR1 and CDR2 from the germline V gene are LNHDA and SQIVND (reference sequence). Trimming cost V 1 base and J 7 bases; bases outside gene matches: 6. This CDR3 spans 16 amino acids. Full variable domain (outside the CDR3, taken from reference TRBV19 and TRBJ1-4): DGGITQSPKYLFRKEGQNVTLSCEQNLNHDAMYWYRQDPGQGLRLIYYSQIVNDFQKGDIAEGYSVSREKKESFPLTVTSAQKNPTAFYLCASSIGTGGGREKLFFGSGTQLSVL.

The chain employs TRBV4-3 and TRBJ1-4; D gene uncertain. Looked up from germline, CDR1 is LGHNA and CDR2 is YSLEER. Trimming cost V 4 bases and J 8 bases, with 11 bases left between them. The CDR3 contains 13 residues. The CDR3 sequence: CASSPKPMEKLFF. CDR3 in DNA: TGCGCCAGCAGCCCAAAACCTATGGAAAAACTGTTTTTT.

This clonotype was found a few times. The chain links TRBV7-2 to TRBJ1-4; 7 nucleotides agree with TRBD1. The germline gives CDR1 SGHTA, CDR2 FQGNSA. Losses at the gene ends were 8 bases for V and 7 bases for J; bases not matched to a gene: 10. CDR3 length: 14 amino acids. The CDR3 nucleotides read TGTGCCAGCGCAAATCAGGGGGTGGGTGAAAAACTGTTTTTT. The encoded protein is CASANQGVGEKLFF.

This clonotype was observed many times. The chain combines TRBV19 with TRBJ2-2; 10 bases match TRBD2. The CDR3 consists of 18 residues. J was trimmed by 4 bases and V by 5 bases; bases with no gene match: 13. In germline, CDR1 is LNHDA, CDR2 SQIVND (reference sequence). CDR3 nucleotides: TGTGCCAGTAGTGTCAAGGCCGGGACTAGCGTCCCCACCGGGGAGCTGTTTTTT. The encoded protein is CASSVKAGTSVPTGELFF.

In this sample, this clonotype turned up many times. This rearrangement joins TRBV7-9 to TRBJ1-1; no definite D call. The CDR3 totals 12 residues. Germline V gene data show CDR1 as SEHNR and CDR2 as FQNEAQ (reference sequence). The V end was cut by 1 base, the J end by 11 bases, with 11 bases between. The CDR3 reads CASSLENGLAFF. The CDR3 bases are TGTGCCAGCAGCTTAGAAAACGGGTTGGCTTTCTTT.

J is TRBJ2-1 and V is TRBV7-2; 7 bases align to TRBD1. Trimming cost V 5 bases and J 0 bases; bases outside gene matches: 7. CDR1 SGHTA and CDR2 FQGNSA come from the germline V gene. This CDR3 has 16 amino acids. The CDR3 bases are TGTGCCAGCAGCGGCTGGGACAGTGACTCCTACAATGAGCAGTTCTTC. This codes for CASSGWDSDSYNEQFF. The whole variable domain, filled in from reference TRBV7-2 and TRBJ2-1, reads GAGVSQSPSNKVTEKGKDVELRCDPISGHTALYWYRQSLGQGLEFLIYFQGNSAPDKSGLPSDRFSAERTGGSVSTLTIQRTQQEDSAVYLCASSGWDSDSYNEQFFGPGTRLTVL.

This clonotype was seen a few times. V gene TRBV5-5 combines with J gene TRBJ2-7; 9 bases are shared with TRBD1. CDR3 length: 14 amino acids. After removal of 3 bases from V and 2 bases from J, the junction contained 3 bases not matched to a gene. Germline V CDR1 and CDR2: SGHKS, YYEKEE (reference sequence). CDR3 amino acids: CASSWTGAPYEQYF. The CDR3 DNA is TGTGCCAGCAGCTGGACAGGGGCCCCCTACGAGCAGTACTTC. Based on the CDR3 plus reference TRBV5-5 and TRBJ2-7, the full variable domain is DAGVTQSPTHLIKTRGQQVTLRCSPISGHKSVSWYQQVLGQGPQFIFQYYEKEERGRGNFPDRFSARQFPNYSSELNVNALLLGDSALYLCASSWTGAPYEQYFGPGTRLTVT.

This clonotype came up a few times. The chain uses TRBV6-1 and TRBJ2-7, with a weak D call TRBD1 (5 bases). In germline, CDR1 is MNHNS, CDR2 SASEGT. This CDR3 contains 14 residues. The V gene lost 5 bases and the J gene lost 4 bases, with 15 bases spanning the gap. In nucleotides, the CDR3 is TGTGCCAGCAGTTCACAGTTTGGGGCTTACGAGCAGTACTTC. Translated, it gives CASSSQFGAYEQYF.

This clonotype has a count of ten or more. The V gene is TRBV3-1, the J gene TRBJ1-5; tentative D call: TRBD1 (6 bases). V gave up 1 base and J gave up 7 bases, with 14 bases separating them. The CDR3 contains 15 residues. Germline V CDR1 and CDR2: LGHDT, YNNKEL (reference sequence). The CDR3 DNA follows: TGTGCCAGCAGCCAAGGAGCGGGGGGCAGGCAGCCCCAGCATTTT. Translation gives CASSQGAGGRQPQHF.

This clonotype was seen ten or more times. The chain links TRBV10-3 to TRBJ2-7, with 11 bases aligning to TRBD1. Unmatched junction bases numbered 5, after V lost 6 bases and J lost 4 bases. Germline CDR1 reads ENHRY; CDR2 reads SYGVKD. The CDR3 sequence is 14 residues long. CDR3 sequence (DNA): TGTGCCATCAGCCCCGGGACAGGGGGATACGAGCAGTACTTC. Protein product: CAISPGTGGYEQYF.

V and J are TRBV19 and TRBJ2-1, with 9 positions matching TRBD2. CDR1 and CDR2 (germline): LNHDA, SQIVND (reference sequence). The V segment lost 0 bases and the J segment 2 bases; nucleotides outside the gene matches: 8. CDR3 length: 18 residues. The CDR3 coding sequence is TGTGCCAGTAGTATAGAAGGGAGTAGCGGGAGCCCCTACAATGAGCAGTTCTTC. It encodes CASSIEGSSGSPYNEQFF.

This sequence joins TRBV2 and TRBJ2-2; 11 nucleotides agree with TRBD2. The CDR3 is made up of 18 amino acids. Losses at the gene ends were 1 base for V and 0 bases for J; bases not matched to a gene: 4. CDR1 SNHLY and CDR2 FYNNEI come from the germline V gene. The CDR3 spells CASSEGTSGSTNTGELFF. In nucleotides, the CDR3 is TGTGCCAGCAGTGAAGGAACTAGCGGGAGCACGAACACCGGGGAGCTGTTTTTT.

This clonotype was observed many times. The chain recombines TRBV30 with TRBJ2-5; D call uncertain. This CDR3 contains 12 residues. From germline, CDR1 is GTSNPN and CDR2 SVGIG (reference sequence). V dropped 0 bases and J dropped 4 bases, with 6 bases sitting between them. The CDR3 region is CAWSVRVETQYF. The DNA for the CDR3 is TGTGCCTGGAGTGTACGGGTAGAGACCCAGTACTTC.

The chain links TRBV5-4 to TRBJ1-4, with D tentatively TRBD1 (5 bases). V lost 4 bases to trimming and J lost 5 bases, with 18 bases between them. CDR1 SGHNT and CDR2 YYREEE come from the germline V gene (reference sequence). The CDR3 runs to 16 residues. The CDR3 DNA reads as TGTGCCAGCAGCCCCTCCTTTGGAAGGGGAAATGAAAAACTGTTTTTT. Residues: CASSPSFGRGNEKLFF.